One sample yielded the 20 T cell receptor beta chains listed below, sequenced in a study of cytomegalovirus exposure and HLA in healthy donors. The PCR was carried out with 60 Vbeta primers and 13 Jbeta primers. TCRdb keeps only in-frame clones here, not all; method: immunoSEQ multiplex PCR. This sample has around 200,000 clones; roughly four fifths occur once, and the top ten carry approximately 2.9%. What was sequenced was PBMCs. The receptors come from a male donor in good health and CMV-seronegative.

The chain joins TRBV5-5 to TRBJ2-7; no clear D gene. Germline CDR1 is SGHKS and CDR2 is YYEKEE (reference sequence). This CDR3 has 15 residues. Trimming took off 3 bases at V and 3 bases at J, with 16 bases between the two ends. The CDR3 loop reads CASSWKEYENYEQYF. CDR3 sequence (DNA): TGTGCCAGCAGCTGGAAGGAGTACGAAAACTACGAGCAGTACTTC.

This clone came up a few times. The genes are TRBV19 and TRBJ2-3, with 9 bases that match TRBD2. This CDR3 has 15 amino acids. The V gene end was trimmed by 1 base and the J gene end by 4 bases; junction bases not matched to a gene: 3. The germline gives CDR1 LNHDA, CDR2 SQIVND (reference sequence). CDR3 sequence (DNA): TGTGCCAGTAGTATAGGCGGGGGGGAGTCAGATACGCAGTATTTT. Protein: CASSIGGGESDTQYF. The whole variable domain, filled in from reference TRBV19 and TRBJ2-3, reads DGGITQSPKYLFRKEGQNVTLSCEQNLNHDAMYWYRQDPGQGLRLIYYSQIVNDFQKGDIAEGYSVSREKKESFPLTVTSAQKNPTAFYLCASSIGGGESDTQYFGPGTRLTVL.

This chain connects TRBV19 to TRBJ1-6; TRBD1 aligns across 10 bases. Germline CDR1 is LNHDA and CDR2 is SQIVND (reference sequence). V shed 6 bases, J shed 7 bases, and the junction held 6 bases outside the gene matches. This CDR3 region has 15 residues. The CDR3 spells CASSLGDRGNSPLHF. CDR3 DNA sequence: TGTGCCAGTAGCTTGGGGGACAGGGGAAATTCACCCCTCCACTTT.

This clone was detected only a few times. V and J are TRBV7-2 and TRBJ1-5, with a weak D call TRBD1 (5 bases). V lost 5 bases and J lost 6, with 11 bases in between. Germline-derived CDR1 and CDR2 are SGHTA and FQGNSA. This CDR3 comprises 13 residues. The CDR3 protein is CASSLDGGQPQHF. CDR3 nucleotide sequence: TGTGCCAGCAGCCTGGACGGGGGTCAGCCCCAGCATTTT.

The chain employs TRBV5-1 and TRBJ2-6, with a weak D call TRBD1 (6 bases). Deletions cut 3 bases from V and 2 bases from J, with 9 bases between. CDR1 is SGHRS, CDR2 YFSETQ, per germline. This CDR3 comprises 15 residues. The DNA for the CDR3 is TGCGCCAGCAGCTACCGGACAGCTGGGGCCAACGTCCTGACTTTC. Its protein is CASSYRTAGANVLTF. Full variable domain (missing parts from reference TRBV5-1 and TRBJ2-6): KAGVTQTPRYLIKTRGQQVTLSCSPISGHRSVSWYQQTPGQGLQFLFEYFSETQRNKGNFPGRFSGRQFSNSRSEMNVSTLELGDSALYLCASSYRTAGANVLTFGAGSRLTVL.

This chain links TRBV6-1 with TRBJ1-6; 8 nucleotides line up with TRBD1. The J segment lost 6 bases and the V segment lost 5 bases, leaving 6 bases of the junction unmatched. Germline lookup yields CDR1 MNHNS and CDR2 SASEGT. The CDR3 contains 15 residues. CDR3 DNA sequence: TGTGCCAGCAGTCTATTAGACAGGGGTAATTCACCCCTCCACTTT. It is translated as CASSLLDRGNSPLHF.

This clone was picked up one time. The rearrangement links TRBV29-1 to TRBJ2-3, with D possibly being TRBD2 (6 bases). V lost 8 bases, J lost 7 bases, and 13 bases lay in between. There are 11 residues in the CDR3. Germline CDR1 SQVTM, CDR2 ANQGSEA. In DNA form, the CDR3 reads TGCAGCCAACTTGGGGGGAATACGCAGTATTTT. Residues: CSQLGGNTQYF.

This clone was seen a few times. The chain joins TRBV30 to TRBJ1-2; D may be TRBD1 (6 bases). The germline V and J ends were trimmed by 0 bases and 4 bases, with 12 bases remaining between them. CDR3 size: 14 residues. Germline CDR1 is GTSNPN and CDR2 is SVGIG (reference sequence). CDR3 DNA sequence: TGTGCCTGGAGTGTAAGGGGGGGTGGCTATGGCTACACCTTC. It yields the protein CAWSVRGGGYGYTF.

A few counts support this clone. This chain connects TRBV7-2 to TRBJ1-5, with 7 bases identical to TRBD1. Germline CDR1 and CDR2: SGHTA and FQGNSA. Germline trimming cut 3 bases from V and 6 bases from J; bases unmatched to any gene: 2. The CDR3 is 13 residues long. CDR3 sequence reads: CASSFDRAQPQHF. CDR3 nucleotides: TGTGCCAGCAGCTTCGACAGGGCTCAGCCCCAGCATTTT.

To note about this clone: Different DNA sequences within this sample yield the same CDR3. The genes are TRBV5-1 and TRBJ2-7; possibly TRBD1 for D (6 bases). Trimming cost V 0 bases and J 2 bases, with 15 bases left between them. Germline V CDR1 and CDR2: SGHRS, YFSETQ. The CDR3 sequence is 16 residues long. CDR3 nucleotides: TGCGCCAGCAGCTTGGGGCAGGGGCCCGCCGCCTACGAGCAGTACTTC. It specifies CASSLGQGPAAYEQYF.

The chain carries TRBV2 and TRBJ2-5; the D is unclear. V lost 4 bases, J lost 4 bases, and 4 bases lay in between. Looked up from germline, CDR1 is SNHLY and CDR2 is FYNNEI. The CDR3 runs to 11 residues. The CDR3 DNA reads TGTGCCAGCAGTGTATCAGAGACCCAGTACTTC. Protein sequence: CASSVSETQYF. The full variable domain, with the rest looked up from reference TRBV2 and TRBJ2-5, is EPEVTQTPSHQVTQMGQEVILRCVPISNHLYFYWYRQILGQKVEFLVSFYNNEISEKSEIFDDQFSVERPDGSNFTLKIRSTKLEDSAMYFCASSVSETQYFGPGTRLLVL.

Note on this clone: At the DNA level, this CDR3 is encoded by other sequences in the same sample as well. The chain uses TRBV28 and TRBJ2-7; a weak D match, TRBD1 (7 bases). The CDR3 totals 14 residues. The germline gives CDR1 MDHEN, CDR2 SYDVKM. Trimming took 3 bases from V and 0 from J, leaving 9 bases between them. The DNA for the CDR3 is TGTGCCAGCAGTTTCAGGGGGGACTCCTACGAGCAGTACTTC. Amino acid sequence: CASSFRGDSYEQYF.

This clone was observed a handful of times. The chain joins TRBV6-5 to TRBJ2-7; the match to TRBD2 covers 7 bases. The CDR3 extends over 14 amino acids. V shed 2 bases, J shed 3 bases, and the junction held 4 bases outside the gene matches. In germline, CDR1 is MNHEY, CDR2 SVGAGI. The CDR3: CASSYNGLDYEQYF. CDR3 in DNA: TGTGCCAGCAGTTACAATGGACTAGACTACGAGCAGTACTTC.

This chain links TRBV6-5 with TRBJ2-5; unclear D gene. Germline lookup yields CDR1 MNHEY and CDR2 SVGAGI. The CDR3 consists of 13 residues. Trimming took 3 bases from V and 5 from J, leaving 10 bases between them. The CDR3 protein is CASSYQSSETQYF. The CDR3 DNA sequence: TGTGCCAGCAGTTATCAGTCGTCGGAGACCCAGTACTTC.

The V gene is TRBV28, the J gene TRBJ2-7, with D perhaps matching TRBD1 (7 bases). In germline, CDR1 is MDHEN, CDR2 SYDVKM. The V end was cut by 8 bases, the J end by 2 bases, with 22 bases between. This CDR3 region has 16 residues. CDR3 amino acids: CASRGGTAGSTYEQYF. The DNA of the CDR3 is TGTGCCAGCCGAGGGGGGACAGCGGGCTCAACCTACGAGCAGTACTTC.

The rearrangement uses TRBV28 and TRBJ2-7; 9 bases fit TRBD2. V trimming: 4 bases; J trimming: 3 bases; junction bases outside the gene matches: 7. The CDR3 totals 15 residues. Germline CDR1 and CDR2: MDHEN and SYDVKM. In DNA, the CDR3 is TGTGCCAGCAGTTCGGCTAGCGGGATAGGCTACGAGCAGTACTTC. Its translation is CASSSASGIGYEQYF.

The J gene is TRBJ2-1, the V gene TRBV7-2; possibly TRBD1 for D (6 bases). V was cut by 7 bases and J by 6 bases, with 19 bases left in between. The CDR3 contains 15 residues. The germline V gene encodes CDR1 SGHTA and CDR2 FQGNSA. DNA of the CDR3: TGTGCCAGCACAAACTGGGGGCGGTCGATCAATGAGCAGTTCTTC. This sequence encodes CASTNWGRSINEQFF.

J is TRBJ2-1 and V is TRBV11-3; TRBD1 might be the D (6 bases). The germline gives CDR1 SGHNT, CDR2 YENEEA. The CDR3 spans 16 residues. Trimming stripped 0 bases from V and 9 bases from J, with 18 bases between. The CDR3 protein is CASSLDWGVRGGEQFF. DNA of the CDR3: TGTGCCAGCAGCTTAGATTGGGGAGTGCGAGGGGGTGAGCAGTTCTTC.

The rearrangement links TRBV2 to TRBJ1-5; 9 bases match TRBD1. V lost 6 bases, J lost 7 bases, and 7 bases stayed unmatched. The CDR3 has 14 amino acids. Germline CDR1 and CDR2: SNHLY and FYNNEI. This chain's CDR3 is CASRGDRELQPQHF. CDR3 coding DNA: TGTGCCAGCAGGGGGGACAGGGAATTGCAGCCCCAGCATTTT.

The gene calls are TRBV7-9 and TRBJ2-1, with D possibly being TRBD1 (6 bases). Germline V gene lookup returns CDR1 SEHNR and CDR2 FQNEAQ (reference sequence). Trimming stripped 6 bases from V and 9 bases from J, with 24 bases between. This CDR3 comprises 16 residues. For the CDR3, the DNA is TGTGCCAGCAGGCAAAAAATAGGGGGAGCCGAGGCTGAGCAGTTCTTC. Translating gives CASRQKIGGAEAEQFF.